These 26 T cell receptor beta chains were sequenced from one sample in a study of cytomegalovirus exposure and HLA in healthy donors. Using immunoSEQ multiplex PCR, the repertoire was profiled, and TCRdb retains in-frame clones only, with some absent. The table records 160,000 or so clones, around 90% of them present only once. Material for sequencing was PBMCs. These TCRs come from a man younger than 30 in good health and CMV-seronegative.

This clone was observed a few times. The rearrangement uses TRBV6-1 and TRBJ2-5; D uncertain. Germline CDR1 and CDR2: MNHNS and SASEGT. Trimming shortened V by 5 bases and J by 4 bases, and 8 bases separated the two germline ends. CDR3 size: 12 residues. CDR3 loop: CASSPTIETQYF. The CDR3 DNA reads TGTGCCAGCAGTCCTACGATAGAGACCCAGTACTTC.

CDR3 nucleotide sequence: TGTGCCAGCAGTTTAGGTCAGGGGTTGGGTCAATCCGGGGAGCTGTTTTTT. Translating it yields CASSLGQGLGQSGELFF. J is TRBJ2-2 and V is TRBV28, with D maybe TRBD1 (6 bases). V shed 2 bases and J shed 6 bases, with 19 bases lying between them. This CDR3 has 17 residues. CDR1 is MDHEN and CDR2 is SYDVKM in the germline V gene.

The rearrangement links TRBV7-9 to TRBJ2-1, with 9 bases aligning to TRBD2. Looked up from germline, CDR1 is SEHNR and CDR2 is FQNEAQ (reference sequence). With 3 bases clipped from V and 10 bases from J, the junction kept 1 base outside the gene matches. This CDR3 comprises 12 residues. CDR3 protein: CASSFLAGEQFF. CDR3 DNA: TGTGCCAGCAGCTTTCTAGCGGGAGAGCAGTTCTTC.

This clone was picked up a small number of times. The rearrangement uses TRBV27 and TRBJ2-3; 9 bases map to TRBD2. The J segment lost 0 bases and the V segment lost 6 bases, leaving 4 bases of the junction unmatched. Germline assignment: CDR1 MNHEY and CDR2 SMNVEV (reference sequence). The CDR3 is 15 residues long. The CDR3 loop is CASRVAGVSTDTQYF. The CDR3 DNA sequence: TGTGCCAGCAGGGTAGCGGGAGTAAGCACAGATACGCAGTATTTT.

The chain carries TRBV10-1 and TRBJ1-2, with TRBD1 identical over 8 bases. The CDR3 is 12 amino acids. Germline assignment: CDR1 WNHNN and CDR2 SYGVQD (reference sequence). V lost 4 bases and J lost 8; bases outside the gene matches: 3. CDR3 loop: CASSGTGYGYTF. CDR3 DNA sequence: TGCGCCAGCAGTGGGACAGGGTACGGCTACACCTTC.

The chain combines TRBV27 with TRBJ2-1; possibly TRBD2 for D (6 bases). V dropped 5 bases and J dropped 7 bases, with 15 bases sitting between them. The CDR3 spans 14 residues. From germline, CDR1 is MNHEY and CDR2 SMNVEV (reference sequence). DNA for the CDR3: TGTGCCAGCAGTATTACGACTAGTATTAATGAGCAGTTCTTC. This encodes CASSITTSINEQFF.

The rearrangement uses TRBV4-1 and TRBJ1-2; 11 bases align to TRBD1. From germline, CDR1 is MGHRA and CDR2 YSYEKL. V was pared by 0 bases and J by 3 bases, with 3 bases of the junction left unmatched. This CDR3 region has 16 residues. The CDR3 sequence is CASSQDGQGADYGYTF. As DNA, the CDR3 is TGCGCCAGCAGCCAAGATGGACAGGGGGCGGACTATGGCTACACCTTC.

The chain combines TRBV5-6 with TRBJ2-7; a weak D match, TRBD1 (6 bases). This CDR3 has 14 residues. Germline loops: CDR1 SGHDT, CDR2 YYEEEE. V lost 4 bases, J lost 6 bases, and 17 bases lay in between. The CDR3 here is CASSTDRTWGEQYV. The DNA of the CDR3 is TGTGCCAGCAGCACCGACAGGACGTGGGGCGAGCAGTACGTC.

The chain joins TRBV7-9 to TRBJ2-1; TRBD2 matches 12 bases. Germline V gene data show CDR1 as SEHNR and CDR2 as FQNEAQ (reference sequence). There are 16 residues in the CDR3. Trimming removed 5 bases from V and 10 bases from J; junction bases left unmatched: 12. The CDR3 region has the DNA TGTGCCAGCAGCCTACCTAGCGGGGGGGCGTATAAGGAGCAGTTCTTC. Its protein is CASSLPSGGAYKEQFF.

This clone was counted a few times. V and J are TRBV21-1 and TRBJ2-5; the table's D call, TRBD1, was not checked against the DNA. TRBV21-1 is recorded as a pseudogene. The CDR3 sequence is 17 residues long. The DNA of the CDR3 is TGTGCCAGCAGCAAAGTGCAGGCAGGGGGGCCGCGAGAGACCCAGTACTTC. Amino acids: CASSKVQAGGPRETQYF.

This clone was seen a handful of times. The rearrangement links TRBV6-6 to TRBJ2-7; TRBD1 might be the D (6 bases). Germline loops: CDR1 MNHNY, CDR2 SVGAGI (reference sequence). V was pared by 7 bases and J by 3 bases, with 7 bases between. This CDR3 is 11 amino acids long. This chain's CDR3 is CASKGGYEQYF. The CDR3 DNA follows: TGTGCCAGCAAAGGGGGCTACGAGCAGTACTTC.

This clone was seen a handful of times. CDR3 nucleotide sequence: TGTGCCAGCACCCCGCAGGGGGCTCACACCGGGGAGCTGTTTTTT. This encodes CASTPQGAHTGELFF. The chain is built from TRBV2 and TRBJ2-2, with 8 bases aligning to TRBD1. Looked up from germline, CDR1 is SNHLY and CDR2 is FYNNEI. V gave up 7 bases and J gave up 3 bases; unmatched junction bases: 7. There are 15 residues in the CDR3.

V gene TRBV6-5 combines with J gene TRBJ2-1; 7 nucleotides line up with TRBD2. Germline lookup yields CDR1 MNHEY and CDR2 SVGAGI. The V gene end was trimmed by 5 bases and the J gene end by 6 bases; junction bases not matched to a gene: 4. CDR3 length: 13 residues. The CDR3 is CASSPAGTNEQFF. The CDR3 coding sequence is TGTGCCAGCAGTCCAGCGGGGACCAATGAGCAGTTCTTC.

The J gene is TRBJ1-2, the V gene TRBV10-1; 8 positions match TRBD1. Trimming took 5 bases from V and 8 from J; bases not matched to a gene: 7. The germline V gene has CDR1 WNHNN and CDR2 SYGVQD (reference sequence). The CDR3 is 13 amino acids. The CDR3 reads CASSFDRGGGYTF. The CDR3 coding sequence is TGCGCCAGCAGTTTCGACAGGGGAGGCGGCTACACCTTC.

The CDR3 loop is CASSPEGASYNEQFF. CDR3 bases: TGTGCCAGCTCACCGGAGGGCGCGTCCTACAATGAGCAGTTCTTC. This chain connects TRBV18 to TRBJ2-1; TRBD2 might be the D (6 bases). This CDR3 region has 15 residues. Between the trimmed V and J ends, which lost 3 bases and 1 base, there was a span of 10 bases. CDR1 and CDR2 from the germline V gene are KGHSH and LQKENI.

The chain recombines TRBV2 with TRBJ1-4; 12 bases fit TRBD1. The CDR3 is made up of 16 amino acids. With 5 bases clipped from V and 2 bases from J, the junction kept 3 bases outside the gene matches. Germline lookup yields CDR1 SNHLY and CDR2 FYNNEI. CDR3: CASSPGTGGTNEKLFF. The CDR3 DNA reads TGTGCCAGCAGTCCCGGGACAGGGGGCACTAATGAAAAACTGTTTTTT.

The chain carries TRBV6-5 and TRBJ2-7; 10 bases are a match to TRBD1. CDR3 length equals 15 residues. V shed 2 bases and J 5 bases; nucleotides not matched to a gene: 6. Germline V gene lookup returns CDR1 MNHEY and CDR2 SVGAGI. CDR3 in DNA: TGTGCCAGCAGTTACACCGGGACAGGGGCCCACGAGCAGTACTTC. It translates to CASSYTGTGAHEQYF.

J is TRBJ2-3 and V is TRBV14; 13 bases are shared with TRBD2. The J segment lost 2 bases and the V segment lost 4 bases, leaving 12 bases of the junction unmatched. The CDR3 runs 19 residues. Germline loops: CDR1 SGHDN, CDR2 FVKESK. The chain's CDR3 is CASSRALGLAGVYTDTQYF. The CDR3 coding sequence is TGTGCCAGCAGCCGCGCCCTTGGACTAGCGGGGGTTTACACAGATACGCAGTATTTT.

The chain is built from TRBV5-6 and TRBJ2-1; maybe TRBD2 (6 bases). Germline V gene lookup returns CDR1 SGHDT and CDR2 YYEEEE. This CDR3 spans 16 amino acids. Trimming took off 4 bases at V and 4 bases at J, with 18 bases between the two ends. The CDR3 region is CASSTPRSGLYNEQFF. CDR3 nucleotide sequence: TGTGCCAGCAGCACCCCCCGTTCGGGACTGTACAATGAGCAGTTCTTC.

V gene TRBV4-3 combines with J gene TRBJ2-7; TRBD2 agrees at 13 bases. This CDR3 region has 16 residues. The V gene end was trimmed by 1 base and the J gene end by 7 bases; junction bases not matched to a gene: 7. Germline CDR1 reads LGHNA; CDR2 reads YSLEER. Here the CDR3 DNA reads TGCGCCAGCAGCCAAGCGATACTAGCGGGAGGGGCTGAGCAGTACTTC. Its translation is CASSQAILAGGAEQYF.

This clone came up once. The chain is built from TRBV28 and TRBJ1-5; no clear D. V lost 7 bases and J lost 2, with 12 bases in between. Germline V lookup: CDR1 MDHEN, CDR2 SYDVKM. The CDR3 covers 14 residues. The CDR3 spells CASIWSVGNQPQHF. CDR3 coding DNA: TGTGCCAGCATCTGGTCCGTAGGCAATCAGCCCCAGCATTTT.

The CDR3 DNA is TGTGCCAGCAGTTACCCGTTGGACAGGAGGGGTGGCTACACCTTC. It yields the protein CASSYPLDRRGGYTF. The J gene is TRBJ1-2, the V gene TRBV6-6, with 7 bases that match TRBD1. The CDR3 spans 15 residues. Trimming removed 2 bases from V and 7 bases from J; junction bases left unmatched: 10. Looked up from germline, CDR1 is MNHNY and CDR2 is SVGAGI (reference sequence).

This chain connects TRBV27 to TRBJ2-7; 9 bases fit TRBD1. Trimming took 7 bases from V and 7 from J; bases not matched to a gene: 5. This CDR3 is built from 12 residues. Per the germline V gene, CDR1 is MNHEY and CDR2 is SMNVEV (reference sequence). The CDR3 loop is CASTNDRGEQYV. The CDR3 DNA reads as TGTGCCAGCACCAACGACAGGGGGGAGCAGTACGTC.

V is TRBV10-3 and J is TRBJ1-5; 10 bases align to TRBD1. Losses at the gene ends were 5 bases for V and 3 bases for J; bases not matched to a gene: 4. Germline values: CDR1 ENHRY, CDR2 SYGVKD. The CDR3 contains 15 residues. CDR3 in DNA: TGTGCCATCAGTCGGGACAGGGGTATCAATCAGCCCCAGCATTTT. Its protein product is CAISRDRGINQPQHF.

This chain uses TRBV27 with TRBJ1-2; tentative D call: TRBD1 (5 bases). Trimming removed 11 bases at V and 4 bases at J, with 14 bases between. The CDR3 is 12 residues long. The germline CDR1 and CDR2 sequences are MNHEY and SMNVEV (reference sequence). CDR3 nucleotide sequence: TGTGCCGGAGAGCAGGGTCGCTATGGCTACACCTTC. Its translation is CAGEQGRYGYTF.

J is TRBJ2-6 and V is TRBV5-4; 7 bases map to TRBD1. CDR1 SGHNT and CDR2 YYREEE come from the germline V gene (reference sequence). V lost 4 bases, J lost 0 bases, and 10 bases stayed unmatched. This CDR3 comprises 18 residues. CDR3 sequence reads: CASSEDRQKLSGANVLTF. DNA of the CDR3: TGTGCCAGCAGCGAGGACAGGCAAAAACTCTCTGGGGCCAACGTCCTGACTTTC.